Sequencing of this TCR beta chain was carried out in a study of T cells in narcolepsy. As for the study in general: Enrolled donors included narcolepsy type 1 or type 2 patients and healthy controls. Findings of the study overall: Same-patient CSF and blood CD4+ T cell clonotypes included HCRT-specific and TRIB2-specific autoreactive ones.

This CDR3 has 16 residues. From germline, CDR1 is SGHRS and CDR2 YFSETQ. V was trimmed by 0 bases and J by 1 base, leaving 10 bases between them. Concerning this clone itself: The antigen is unknown.

The data were produced by immunoSEQ multiplex PCR, yet TCRdb's version contains in-frame clones alone and is incomplete. Of some 29,000 clones in the sample, 80% to 90% were seen once. This chain connects TRBV5-1 to TRBJ2-2; D unresolved. The source of this sequence is a human donor in good health. What was sequenced was memory (CD45RA-) CD4+ T cells from blood. CDR3 bases: TGCGCCAGCAGCTTGGCAACGAGGCGGAACACCGGGGAGCTGTTTTTT. Residues: CASSLATRRNTGELFF.